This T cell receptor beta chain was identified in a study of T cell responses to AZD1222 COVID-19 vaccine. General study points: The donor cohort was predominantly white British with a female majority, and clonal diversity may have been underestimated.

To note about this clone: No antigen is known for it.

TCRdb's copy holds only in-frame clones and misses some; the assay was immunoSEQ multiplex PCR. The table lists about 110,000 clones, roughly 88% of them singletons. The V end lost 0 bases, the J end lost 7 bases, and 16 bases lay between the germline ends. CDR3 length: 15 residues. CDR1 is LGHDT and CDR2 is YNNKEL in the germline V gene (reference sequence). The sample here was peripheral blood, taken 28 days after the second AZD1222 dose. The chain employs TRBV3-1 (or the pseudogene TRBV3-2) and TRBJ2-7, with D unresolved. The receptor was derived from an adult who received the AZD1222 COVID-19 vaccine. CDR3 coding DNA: TGTGCCAGCAGCCAAGATTCGTACTTTCTGGATGAGCAGTACTTC. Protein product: CASSQDSYFLDEQYF.